Given below is one TCR beta chain in context. Its cognate antigen is unknown. This entry comes from a study of shared clonotypes between healthy human individuals. Findings and caveats of the study: It was observed that approximately 5% of naive CD4 clonotypes were shared across a handful of donors.

CDR1 is MNHEY, CDR2 SVGAGI, per germline. The V gene lost 5 bases and the J gene lost 1 base, with 8 bases spanning the gap. The CDR3 is 13 residues long. Deep was the level at which the assay was run. Authors' processing steps: Quality scores were absent from the junction-only immunoSEQ sequences, so filtering differed. Sequenced by immunoSEQ multiplex PCR; TCRdb stores in-frame clones only, minus some. The DNA was the basis for D and trimming; V, J and clone size are from that table. The table records roughly 1,500,000 clones, approximately 98.5% of them present only once. The TCR comes from a man in his thirties or forties in good health. Sequencing was done on a sample of naive CD4+ T cells sorted from blood. The subset: CD45RA+ positively selected. The chain combines TRBV6-5 with TRBJ1-2, with D uncertain. CDR3 sequence reads: CASSEDFNYGYTF. The CDR3 nucleotides are TGTGCCAGCAGTGAAGACTTTAACTATGGCTACACCTTC.